The entry below gives a single T cell receptor (beta chain) sequence along with its context. Per the original methods: Cell counts per sample came from amplifying reference gene primers. This table comes from immunoSEQ multiplex PCR, and its TCRdb copy is limited to in-frame clones, with some not included. V, J and clone size were drawn from that table, and D and trimming were deduced from the DNA. This table has approximately 210,000 clones, roughly nine tenths appearing once. Germline values: CDR1 MDHEN, CDR2 SYDVKM. CDR3 size: 18 residues. After removal of 3 bases from V and 3 bases from J, the junction contained 14 bases not matched to a gene. The source of the sample is a study of blood T cell repertoires in COVID-19. Background on the study: Both acute and convalescent COVID-19 samples were obtained from the United States, Italy and Spain. PBMCs, B-cell-depleted T cells, or T cells were the source of the cDNA or gDNA that made up the material.

The sample comprised peripheral blood. The TCR sequence derives from a man younger than 45 with acute or convalescent COVID-19. This sequence joins TRBV28 and TRBJ2-3; TRBD1 matches 8 bases. CDR3 nucleotide sequence: TGTGCCAGCAGTTTTAGTATCTCCAGGGGGCCGAGGACAGATACGCAGTATTTT. It encodes CASSFSISRGPRTDTQYF.